In its sample, the clone carrying this T cell receptor beta chain was seen many times. This sample is drawn from a study of T cells in Graves' hyperthyroidism and ophthalmopathy. From germline, CDR1 is SGHTA and CDR2 FQGNSA. The CDR3 contains 15 residues. The V and J ends lost 5 bases and 5 bases respectively, with 18 bases between them. Template material for amplifying TCR beta CDR3 regions consisted of RNA transcripts. First-round RT-PCR targeting the TCR CDR3 was performed with the HTBI primer set. TCRdb re-called the multiplex PCR reads with MiXCR, one entry per CDR3 protein. Among 250,000 to 350,000 distinct CDR3 sequences listed, about a sixth were seen once.

The source material was blood. This clonotype was obtained from a woman aged 60-75 years with Graves' ophthalmopathy. V gene TRBV7-2 combines with J gene TRBJ2-5; D might be TRBD2 (7 bases). The CDR3 here is CASSPDKGGRETQYF. The CDR3 DNA follows: TGTGCCAGCAGCCCAGATAAGGGGGGGAGGGAGACCCAGTACTTC. Variable domain in full (rest from reference TRBV7-2 and TRBJ2-5): GAGVSQSPSNKVTEKGKDVELRCDPISGHTALYWYRQSLGQGLEFLIYFQGNSAPDKSGLPSDRFSAERTGGSVSTLTIQRTQQEDSAVYLCASSPDKGGRETQYFGPGTRLLVL.